This T cell receptor (beta chain) was profiled in a study of shared T cell receptors in the human thymus. This table comes from immunoSEQ multiplex PCR, and its TCRdb copy is limited to in-frame clones, with some not included. This sample has some 720,000 clones; roughly 88% occur once, and the top ten carry 0.008% to 0.011%. This CDR3 comprises 15 residues. CDR1 GTSNPN and CDR2 SVGIG come from the germline V gene (reference sequence). Details on this clone: A junction boundary mismatches the germline segment, possibly from a read error.

This sample also belongs to another study, concerning human thymus T cells. In that study: Within thymic and blood repertoires, V and J gene usage appeared to be biased. Related research found strongly overlapping thymic repertoires in unrelated individuals.

The material sequenced was thymocytes. The rearrangement uses TRBV30 and TRBJ1-6; maybe TRBD1 (6 bases). This receptor was taken from a boy under three years old with a congenital heart defect. DNA for the CDR3: TGTGCCTGTGGGACACCGAGCTCCTATAATTCCCCCCTCCACTTT. Its protein is CACGTPSSYNSPLHF.